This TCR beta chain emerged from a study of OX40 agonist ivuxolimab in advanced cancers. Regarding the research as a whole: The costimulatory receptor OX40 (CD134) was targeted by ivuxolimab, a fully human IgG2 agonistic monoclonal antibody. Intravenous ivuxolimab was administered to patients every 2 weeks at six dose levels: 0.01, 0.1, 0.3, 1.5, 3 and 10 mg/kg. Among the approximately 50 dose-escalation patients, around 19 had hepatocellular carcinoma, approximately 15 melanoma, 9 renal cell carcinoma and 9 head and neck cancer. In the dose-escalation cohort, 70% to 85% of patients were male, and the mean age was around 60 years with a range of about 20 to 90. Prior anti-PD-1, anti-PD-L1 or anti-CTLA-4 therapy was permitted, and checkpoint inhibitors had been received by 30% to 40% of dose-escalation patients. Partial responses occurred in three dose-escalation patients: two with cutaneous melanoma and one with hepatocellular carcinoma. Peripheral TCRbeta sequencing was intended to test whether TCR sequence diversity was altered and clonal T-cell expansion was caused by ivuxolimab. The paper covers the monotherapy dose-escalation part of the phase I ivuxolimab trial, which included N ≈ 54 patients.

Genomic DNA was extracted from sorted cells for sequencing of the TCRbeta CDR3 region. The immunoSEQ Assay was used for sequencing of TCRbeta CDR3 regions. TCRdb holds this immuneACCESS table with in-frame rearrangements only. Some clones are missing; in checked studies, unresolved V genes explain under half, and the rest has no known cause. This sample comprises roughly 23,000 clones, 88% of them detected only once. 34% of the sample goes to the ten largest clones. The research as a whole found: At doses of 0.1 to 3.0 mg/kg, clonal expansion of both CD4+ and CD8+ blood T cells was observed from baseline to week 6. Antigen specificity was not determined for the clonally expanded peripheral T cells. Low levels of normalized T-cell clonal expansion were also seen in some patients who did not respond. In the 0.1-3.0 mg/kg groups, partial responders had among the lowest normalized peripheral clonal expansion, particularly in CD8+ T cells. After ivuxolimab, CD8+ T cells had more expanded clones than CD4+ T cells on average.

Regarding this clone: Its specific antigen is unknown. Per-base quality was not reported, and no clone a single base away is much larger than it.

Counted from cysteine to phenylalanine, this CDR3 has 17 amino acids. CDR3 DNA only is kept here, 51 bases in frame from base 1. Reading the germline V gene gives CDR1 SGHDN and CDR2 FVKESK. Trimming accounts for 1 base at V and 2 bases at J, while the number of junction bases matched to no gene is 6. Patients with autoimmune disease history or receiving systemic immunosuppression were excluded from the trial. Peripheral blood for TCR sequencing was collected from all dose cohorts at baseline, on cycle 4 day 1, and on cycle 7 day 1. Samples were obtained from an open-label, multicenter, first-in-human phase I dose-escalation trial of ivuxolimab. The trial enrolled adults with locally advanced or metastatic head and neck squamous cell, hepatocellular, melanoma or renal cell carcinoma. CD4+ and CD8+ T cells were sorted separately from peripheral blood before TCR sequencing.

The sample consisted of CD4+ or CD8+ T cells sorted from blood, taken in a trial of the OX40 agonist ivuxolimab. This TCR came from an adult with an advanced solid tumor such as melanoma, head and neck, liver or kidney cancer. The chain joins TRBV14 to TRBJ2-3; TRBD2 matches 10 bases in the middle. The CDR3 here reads CASSQVGTSVLTDTQYF. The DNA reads TGTGCCAGCAGCCAAGTCGGGACTAGCGTACTCACAGATACGCAGTATTTT.